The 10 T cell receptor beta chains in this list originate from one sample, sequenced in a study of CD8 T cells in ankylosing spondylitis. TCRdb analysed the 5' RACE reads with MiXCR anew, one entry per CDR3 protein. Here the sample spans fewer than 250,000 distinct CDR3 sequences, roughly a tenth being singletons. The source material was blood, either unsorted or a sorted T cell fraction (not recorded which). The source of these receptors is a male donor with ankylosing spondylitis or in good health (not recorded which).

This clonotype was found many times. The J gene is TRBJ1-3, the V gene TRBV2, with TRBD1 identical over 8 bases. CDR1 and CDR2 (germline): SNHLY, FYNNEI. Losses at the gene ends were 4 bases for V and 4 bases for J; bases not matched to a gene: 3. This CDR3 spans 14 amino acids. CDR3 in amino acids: CASSAGTGGNTIYF. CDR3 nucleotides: TGTGCCAGCAGTGCCGGGACAGGCGGAAACACCATATATTTT.

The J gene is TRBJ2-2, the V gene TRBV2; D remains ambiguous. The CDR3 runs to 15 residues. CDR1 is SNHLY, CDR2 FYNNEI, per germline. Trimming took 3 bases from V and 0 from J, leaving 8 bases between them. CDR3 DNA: TGTGCCAGCAGTGACCGGCTTTCGAACACCGGGGAGCTGTTTTTT. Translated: CASSDRLSNTGELFF.

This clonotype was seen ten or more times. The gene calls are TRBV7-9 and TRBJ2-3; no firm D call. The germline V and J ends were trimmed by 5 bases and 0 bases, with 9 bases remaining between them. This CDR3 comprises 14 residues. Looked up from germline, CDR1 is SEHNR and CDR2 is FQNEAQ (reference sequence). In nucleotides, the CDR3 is TGTGCCAGCAGCCGGCAGACTAGCACAGATACGCAGTATTTT. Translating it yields CASSRQTSTDTQYF.

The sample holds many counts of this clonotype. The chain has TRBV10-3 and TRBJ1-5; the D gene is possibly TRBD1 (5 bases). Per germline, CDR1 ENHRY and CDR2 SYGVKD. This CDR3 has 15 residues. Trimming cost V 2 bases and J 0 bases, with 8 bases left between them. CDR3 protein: CAISEEGYSNQPQHF. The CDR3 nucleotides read TGTGCCATCAGTGAGGAGGGGTATAGCAATCAGCCCCAGCATTTT.

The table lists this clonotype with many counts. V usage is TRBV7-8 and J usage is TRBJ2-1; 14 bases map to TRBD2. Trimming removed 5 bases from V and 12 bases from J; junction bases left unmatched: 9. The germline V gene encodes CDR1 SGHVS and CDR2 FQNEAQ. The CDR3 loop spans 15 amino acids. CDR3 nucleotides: TGTGCCAGCAGCCAGACTAGCGGGGGGGCCGCTGGGCAGTTCTTC. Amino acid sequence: CASSQTSGGAAGQFF.

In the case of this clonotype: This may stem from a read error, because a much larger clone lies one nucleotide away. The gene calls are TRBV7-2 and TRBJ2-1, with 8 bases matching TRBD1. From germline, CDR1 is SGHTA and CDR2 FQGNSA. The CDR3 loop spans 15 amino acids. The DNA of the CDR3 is TGTGCCGGCAGCTCTGGACAGGGAAGGGGGAATGAGCAGTTCTTC. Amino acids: CAGSSGQGRGNEQFF.

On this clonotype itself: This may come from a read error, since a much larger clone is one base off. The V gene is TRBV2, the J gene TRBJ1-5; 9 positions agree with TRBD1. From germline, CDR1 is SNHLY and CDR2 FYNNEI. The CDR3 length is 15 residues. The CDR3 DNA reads TGTGCCAACAGTCGACTGGGACAGGGTTCTACGGCCCAGCATTTT. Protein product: CANSRLGQGSTAQHF.

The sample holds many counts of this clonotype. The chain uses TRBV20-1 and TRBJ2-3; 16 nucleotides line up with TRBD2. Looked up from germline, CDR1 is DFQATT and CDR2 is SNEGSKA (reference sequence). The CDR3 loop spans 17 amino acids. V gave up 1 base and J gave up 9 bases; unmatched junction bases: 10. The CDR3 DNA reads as TGCAGTGCTAGAGGGCCCGGGACTAGCGGGGGGGCGAAAACGCAGTATTTT. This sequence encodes CSARGPGTSGGAKTQYF.

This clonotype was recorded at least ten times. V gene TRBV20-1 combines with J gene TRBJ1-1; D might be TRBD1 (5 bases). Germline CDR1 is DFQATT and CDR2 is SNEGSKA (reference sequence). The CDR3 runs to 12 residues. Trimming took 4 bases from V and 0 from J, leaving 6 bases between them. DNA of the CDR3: TGCAGTGCTACGGGGGTGAACACTGAAGCTTTCTTT. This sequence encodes CSATGVNTEAFF.

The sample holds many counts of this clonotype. The CDR3 region has the DNA TGCAGTGCTAGGGGTGGGGAAACGGGGGTGAACACTGAAGCTTTCTTT. It codes for CSARGGETGVNTEAFF. This chain joins TRBV20-1 and TRBJ1-1, with D maybe TRBD1 (5 bases). CDR3 size: 16 residues. Trimming took 3 bases from V and 0 from J, leaving 17 bases between them. Germline-derived CDR1 and CDR2 are DFQATT and SNEGSKA (reference sequence).